This is a list of T cell receptor beta chains from one sample in a study of response to subunit inactivated influenza vaccine. TCRdb used MiXCR to reprocess the RT-PCR reads, holding one entry per CDR3 protein. The sample has around 320,000 distinct CDR3 sequences; over 20% are singletons. The material sequenced was PBMCs from blood, taken 21 months after vaccination. The receptor set was obtained from a man aged 50-75 years who received an inactivated influenza vaccine. Both conserved end residues are part of each CDR3. The D gene is left open where the match is weak. The size entry is marked missing in some rows and otherwise reads once, few, many or a size class.

V gene	D gene	clone size	J gene	CDR3 DNA	CDR3 protein
TRBV15	TRBD1	few	TRBJ1-1	TGTGCCACCAGCAGAGATAAGCAGGGGGCAGGGAACACTGAAGCTTTCTTT	CATSRDKQGAGNTEAFF
TRBV21-1	NA	few	TRBJ2-3	TGTGCCAGCAGCACATGCGCTAGCGGAGACACAGATACGCAGTATTTT	CASSTCASGDTDTQYF
TRBV12-3/TRBV12-4	TRBD1	NA	TRBJ1-5	TGTGCCAGCAGTGCGACAGGGTTTCAGCCCCAGCATTTT	CASSATGFQPQHF
TRBV12-3/TRBV12-4	NA	NA	TRBJ2-3	TGTGCCAGCAGTTTCTCCGGGGACACAGATACGCAGTATTTT	CASSFSGDTDTQYF
TRBV28	NA	NA	TRBJ2-7	TGTGCCAGCAGTTTGGTGGATTCGACCTACGAGCAGTACTTC	CASSLVDSTYEQYF
TRBV24-1	NA	NA	TRBJ1-2	TGTGCCACCAGTGGAGGACCGTTCTATGGCTACACCTTC	CATSGGPFYGYTF
TRBV25-1	NA	few	TRBJ1-1	TGTGCCAGCAGTCGGATCGGACAGAACACTGAAGCTTTCTTT	CASSRIGQNTEAFF
TRBV7-2	NA	NA	TRBJ1-6	TGTGCCAGCAGCTTGGGAGGGACCTTCTATAATTCACCCCTCCACTTT	CASSLGGTFYNSPLHF
TRBV4-1	NA	few	TRBJ1-1	TGCGCCAGCAGCCAAGAAGCACTCTACACTGAAGCTTTCTTT	CASSQEALYTEAFF
TRBV7-9	NA	few	TRBJ1-1	TGTGCCAGCAGCGTCCAGGGCACTGAAGCTTTCTTT	CASSVQGTEAFF
TRBV6-5	NA	NA	TRBJ2-5	TGTGCCAGCAGTTACGGAGAACGAACTCCGACCCAGTACTTC	CASSYGERTPTQYF
TRBV7-9	NA	NA	TRBJ2-1	TGTGCCAGCAGCTTAACTCAGGGTCACAATGAGCAGTTCTTC	CASSLTQGHNEQFF
TRBV29-1	TRBD1	NA	TRBJ2-3	TGCAGCGTTGTCAGGGACAGGGCTTCAGATACGCAGTATTTT	CSVVRDRASDTQYF
TRBV7-6	NA	NA	TRBJ1-1	TGTGCCAGCAGCCCCTCCCGGGGGTTGAACACTGAAGCTTTCTTT	CASSPSRGLNTEAFF
TRBV20-1	NA	NA	TRBJ2-5	TGCAGTGCTCCCGCGGTGGGTTTTCAAGAGACCCAGTACTTC	CSAPAVGFQETQYF
TRBV15	NA	few	TRBJ1-5	TGTGCCACCAGCAGAGATATGGGGGTCAATCAGCCCCAGCATTTT	CATSRDMGVNQPQHF
TRBV19	NA	few	TRBJ1-1	TGTGCCAGTAGTATGTCGGGTACCATGAACACTGAAGCTTTCTTT	CASSMSGTMNTEAFF
TRBV25-1	NA	few	TRBJ1-2	TGTGCCAGCAGGGCCGCTAGCTATGGCTACACCTTC	CASRAASYGYTF
TRBV6-5	NA	few	TRBJ1-2	TGTGCCAGCAGTTACTCGATTGGACGGGCTCGTAGCTACACCTTC	CASSYSIGRARSYTF
TRBV25-1	TRBD1	many	TRBJ2-7	TGTGCCAGCACACGGGACAGGGGAGGTGAGCAGTACTTC	CASTRDRGGEQYF
TRBV23-1	NA	NA	TRBJ2-5	TGCGCCAGCAGTCAACCCCCCACCTTTGTGACCCAGTACTTC	CASSQPPTFVTQYF
TRBV6-5	TRBD1	few	TRBJ2-5	TGTGCCAGCAGTTACAGAACCGGGACAGGGGAAGAGACCCAGTACTTC	CASSYRTGTGEETQYF
TRBV29-1	NA	NA	TRBJ2-7	TGCAGCGTGCAGCACAGGGTTAGCTCCTACGAGCAGTACTTC	CSVQHRVSSYEQYF
TRBV6-1	TRBD1	NA	TRBJ1-2	TGTGCCAGCACCAAAAACAGGGGGCCCATCTATTGCTACACCTTC	CASTKNRGPIYCYTF
TRBV20-1	TRBD2	few	TRBJ2-1	TGCAGTGGGACTAGCGGGGGCTTCTACAATGAGCAGTTCTTC	CSGTSGGFYNEQFF
TRBV11-2	NA	few	TRBJ1-1	TGTGCCAGCAGCTTAACCAGTTTTGAAGCTTTCTTT	CASSLTSFEAFF
TRBV29-1	NA	NA	TRBJ2-3	TGCAGCGTTGAATGGGCGGGACGGGGAGATACGCAGTATTTT	CSVEWAGRGDTQYF
TRBV6-2/TRBV6-3	NA	many	TRBJ2-3	TGTGCCAGCACCCTAACGGACGTCCCAGATACGCAGTATTTT	CASTLTDVPDTQYF
TRBV5-6	TRBD1	few	TRBJ1-2	TGTGCCAGCAGCTTGAGACAGGGGAGCTACACCTTC	CASSLRQGSYTF
TRBV20-1	NA	NA	TRBJ2-1	TGCAGTGCAAAGCCTCGGGACAAATACAATGAGCAGTTCTTC	CSAKPRDKYNEQFF
TRBV7-8	NA	few	TRBJ1-2	TGTGCCAGCAGCCAAGCGGTTAACTATGGCTACACCTTC	CASSQAVNYGYTF
TRBV7-2	NA	NA	TRBJ1-6	TGTGCCAGCAGCTTTCAAAAAGGGGATCGCTCACCCCTCCACTTT	CASSFQKGDRSPLHF
TRBV11-2	NA	once	TRBJ2-3	TGTGCCAGCAGCGTCATTCCAAGCACAGATGCGCAGTATTTT	CASSVIPSTDAQYF
TRBV10-3	NA	few	TRBJ1-2	TGTGCCATCAGTGAGTCCCCCGGCCTCTATGGCTACACCTTC	CAISESPGLYGYTF
TRBV20-1	NA	NA	TRBJ1-5	TGCAGTGCTAGAGCAGGGAATAGCAATCAGCCCCAGCATTTT	CSARAGNSNQPQHF
TRBV30	NA	few	TRBJ1-1	TGTGCCTGGAGTGCCCGACAGACTTTTTCGGCTGGAGCTTTCTTT	CAWSARQTFSAGAFF
TRBV20-1	NA	NA	TRBJ1-1	TGCAGTGCTTCCGGGACCCCAGGGAACACTGAAGCTTTCTTT	CSASGTPGNTEAFF
TRBV20-1	TRBD2	once	TRBJ2-5	TGCAGTGCTAGGTCCGGGACTAGCGATCGGGAGACCCAGTACTTC	CSARSGTSDRETQYF
TRBV2	TRBD1	NA	TRBJ2-3	TGTGCCAGCATGCCGGGACAGGGGCCAGATACGCAGTATTTT	CASMPGQGPDTQYF
TRBV7-9	TRBD2	few	TRBJ2-7	TGTGCCAGCAGCTTAGTGACTAGCGGGAGGAACGAGCAGTACTTC	CASSLVTSGRNEQYF
TRBV15	NA	few	TRBJ1-2	TGTGCCACCGGCCAGGGACGTGGCTACACCTTC	CATGQGRGYTF
TRBV7-7	NA	few	TRBJ2-3	TGTGCTAGCAGCTTTCAGGGAGGAGATACGCAGTATTTT	CASSFQGGDTQYF
TRBV7-9	NA	NA	TRBJ1-1	TGTGCCAGCAGCTTAGCTCCCAGGGCCGTGAACACTGAAGCTTTCTTT	CASSLAPRAVNTEAFF
TRBV28	NA	few	TRBJ1-6	TGTGCCAGCAGTCGAGACTGGGATTCACCCCTCCACTTT	CASSRDWDSPLHF
TRBV7-9	NA	few	TRBJ1-2	TGTGCCAGCAGCTTAGGTGCAGAATGGGATGGCTACACCTTC	CASSLGAEWDGYTF
TRBV20-1	NA	many	TRBJ1-5	TGCAGTGCTAGTGGGGGTCTTCGGCAGCCCCAGCATTTT	CSASGGLRQPQHF
TRBV6-2/TRBV6-3	TRBD1	few	TRBJ1-5	TGTGCCAGCAGTTGGGACAGGTTCAATCAGCCCCAGCATTTT	CASSWDRFNQPQHF
TRBV30	NA	NA	TRBJ1-4	TGTGCCTGGGGGGACACCTACGCAGCTAATGAAAAACTGTTTTTT	CAWGDTYAANEKLFF
TRBV5-6	NA	few	TRBJ1-1	TGTGCCAGCAGACTCGCCGAAGGTACTGAAGCTTTCTTT	CASRLAEGTEAFF
TRBV5-6	NA	few	TRBJ2-1	TGTGCCAGCAGCTTGGTGGCGGATACCTACAATGAGCAGTTCTTC	CASSLVADTYNEQFF
TRBV6-5	NA	few	TRBJ1-5	TGTGCCAGCAGTTACTCGGCGGCAGGAAATCAGCCCCAGCATTTT	CASSYSAAGNQPQHF
TRBV5-6	NA	NA	TRBJ2-2	TGTGCCAGGAGCCCTGGCAGGGGTACCGGGGAGCTGTTTTTT	CARSPGRGTGELFF
TRBV9	NA	NA	TRBJ1-4	TGTGCCAGCAGCAGGCGGGGAGACATTAATGAAAAACTGTTTTTT	CASSRRGDINEKLFF
TRBV20-1	NA	many	TRBJ1-2	TGCAGTGCTAGTGACTACTCAAACTATGGCTACACCTTC	CSASDYSNYGYTF
TRBV6-6	TRBD1	few	TRBJ1-1	TGTGCCAGCGGGGGGACAACAGGGGCTGAAGCTTTCTTT	CASGGTTGAEAFF